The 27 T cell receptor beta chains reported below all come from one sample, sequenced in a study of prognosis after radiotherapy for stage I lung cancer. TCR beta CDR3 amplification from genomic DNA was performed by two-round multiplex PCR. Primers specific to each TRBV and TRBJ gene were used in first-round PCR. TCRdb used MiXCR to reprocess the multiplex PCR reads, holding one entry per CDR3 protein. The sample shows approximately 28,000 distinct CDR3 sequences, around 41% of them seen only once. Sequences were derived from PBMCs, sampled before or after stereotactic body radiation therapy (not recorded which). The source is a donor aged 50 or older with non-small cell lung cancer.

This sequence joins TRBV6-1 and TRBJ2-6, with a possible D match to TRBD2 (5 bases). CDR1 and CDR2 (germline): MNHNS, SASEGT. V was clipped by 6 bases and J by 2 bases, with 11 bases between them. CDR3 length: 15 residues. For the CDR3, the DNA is TGTGCCAGCAGCTACGGGGTAACTGGGGCCAACGTCCTGACTTTC. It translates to CASSYGVTGANVLTF.

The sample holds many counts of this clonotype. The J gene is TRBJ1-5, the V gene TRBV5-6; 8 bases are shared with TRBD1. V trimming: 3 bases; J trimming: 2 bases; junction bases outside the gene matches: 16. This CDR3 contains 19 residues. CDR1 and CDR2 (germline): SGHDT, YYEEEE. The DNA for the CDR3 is TGTGCCAGCAGCTCCCGGACAGGGAGACTCCTTTGGGGCAATCAGCCCCAGCATTTT. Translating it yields CASSSRTGRLLWGNQPQHF.

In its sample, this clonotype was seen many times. The chain's CDR3 is CASSLGTSVTYEQYF. In DNA, the CDR3 is TGTGCCAGCAGCTTAGGGACTAGCGTGACCTACGAGCAGTACTTC. V and J are TRBV7-8 and TRBJ2-7, with 9 positions matching TRBD2. J gave up 2 bases and V 1 base, and 3 bases lay outside the gene matches. The CDR3 sequence is 15 residues long. CDR1 is SGHVS and CDR2 is FQNEAQ in the germline V gene.

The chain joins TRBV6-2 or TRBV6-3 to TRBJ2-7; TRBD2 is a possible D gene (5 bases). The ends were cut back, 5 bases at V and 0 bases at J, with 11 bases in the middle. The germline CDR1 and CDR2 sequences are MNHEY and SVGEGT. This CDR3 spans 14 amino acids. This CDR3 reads CASSGSGRSYEQYF. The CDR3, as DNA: TGTGCCAGCAGTGGGAGCGGCCGCTCCTACGAGCAGTACTTC.

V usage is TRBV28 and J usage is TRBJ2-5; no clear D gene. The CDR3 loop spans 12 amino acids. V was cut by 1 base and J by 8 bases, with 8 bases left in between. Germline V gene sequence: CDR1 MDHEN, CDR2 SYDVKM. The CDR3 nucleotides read TGTGCCAGCAGTTTATCCCAATATACCCAGTACTTC. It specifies CASSLSQYTQYF.

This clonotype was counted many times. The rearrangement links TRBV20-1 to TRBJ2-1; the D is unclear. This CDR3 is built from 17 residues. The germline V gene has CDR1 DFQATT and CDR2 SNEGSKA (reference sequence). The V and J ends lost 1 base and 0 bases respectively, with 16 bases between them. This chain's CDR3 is CSARGSLNVSSYNEQFF. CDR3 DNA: TGCAGTGCTAGAGGAAGCTTGAACGTTAGCTCCTACAATGAGCAGTTCTTC.

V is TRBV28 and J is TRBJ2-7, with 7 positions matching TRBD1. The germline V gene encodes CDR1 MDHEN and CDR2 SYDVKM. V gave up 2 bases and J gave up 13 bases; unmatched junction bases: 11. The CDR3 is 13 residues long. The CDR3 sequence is CASSLRTGTVPYF. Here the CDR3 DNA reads TGTGCCAGCAGTTTACGTACCGGGACAGTCCCTTACTTC.

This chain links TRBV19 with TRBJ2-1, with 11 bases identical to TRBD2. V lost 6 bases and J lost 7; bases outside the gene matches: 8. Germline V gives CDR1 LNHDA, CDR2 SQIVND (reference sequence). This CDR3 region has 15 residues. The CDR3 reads CASSTGTSGKNEQFF. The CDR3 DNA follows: TGTGCCAGTAGCACCGGGACTAGCGGTAAAAATGAGCAGTTCTTC.

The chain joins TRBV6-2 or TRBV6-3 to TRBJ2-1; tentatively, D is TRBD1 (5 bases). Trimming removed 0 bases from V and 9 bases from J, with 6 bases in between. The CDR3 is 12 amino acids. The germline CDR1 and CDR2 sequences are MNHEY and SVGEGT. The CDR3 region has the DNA TGTGCCAGCAGTTACTCTAGGGGTGAGCAGTTCTTC. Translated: CASSYSRGEQFF.

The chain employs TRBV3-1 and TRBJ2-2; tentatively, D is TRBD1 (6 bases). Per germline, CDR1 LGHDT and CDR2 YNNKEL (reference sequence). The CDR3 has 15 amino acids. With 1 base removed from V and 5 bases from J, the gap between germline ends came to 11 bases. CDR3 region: CASSQGGGWTGELFF. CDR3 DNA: TGTGCCAGCAGCCAAGGAGGGGGTTGGACCGGGGAGCTGTTTTTT.

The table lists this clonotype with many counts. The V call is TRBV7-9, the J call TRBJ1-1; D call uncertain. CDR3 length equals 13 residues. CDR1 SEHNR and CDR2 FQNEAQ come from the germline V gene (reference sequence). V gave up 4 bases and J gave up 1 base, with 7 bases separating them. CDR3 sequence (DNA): TGTGCCAGCAGCTCTATAGGGAACACTGAAGCTTTCTTT. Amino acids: CASSSIGNTEAFF.

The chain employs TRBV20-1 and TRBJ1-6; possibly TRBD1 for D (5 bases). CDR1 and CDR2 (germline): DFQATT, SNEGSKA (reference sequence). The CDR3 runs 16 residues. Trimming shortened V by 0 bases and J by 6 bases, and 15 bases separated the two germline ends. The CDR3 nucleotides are TGCAGTGCTAGAGACAACTATGGGGCGGTTAATTCACCCCTCCACTTT. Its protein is CSARDNYGAVNSPLHF.

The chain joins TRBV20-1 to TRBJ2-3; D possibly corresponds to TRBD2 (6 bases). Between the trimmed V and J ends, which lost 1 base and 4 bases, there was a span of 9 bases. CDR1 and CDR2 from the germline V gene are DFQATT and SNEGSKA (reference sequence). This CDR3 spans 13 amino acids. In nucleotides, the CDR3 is TGCAGTGCTAGAGTCGGCGGGGCAGATACGCAGTATTTT. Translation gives CSARVGGADTQYF.

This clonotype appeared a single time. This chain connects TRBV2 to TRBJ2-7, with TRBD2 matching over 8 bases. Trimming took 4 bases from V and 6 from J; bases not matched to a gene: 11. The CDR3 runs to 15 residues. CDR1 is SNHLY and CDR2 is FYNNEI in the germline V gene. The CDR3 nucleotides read TGTGCCAGCAGTGGTAGGACTAGCTGTACGGTCGAGCAGTACTTC. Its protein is CASSGRTSCTVEQYF. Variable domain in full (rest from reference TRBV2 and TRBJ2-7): EPEVTQTPSHQVTQMGQEVILRCVPISNHLYFYWYRQILGQKVEFLVSFYNNEISEKSEIFDDQFSVERPDGSNFTLKIRSTKLEDSAMYFCASSGRTSCTVEQYFGPGTRLTVT.

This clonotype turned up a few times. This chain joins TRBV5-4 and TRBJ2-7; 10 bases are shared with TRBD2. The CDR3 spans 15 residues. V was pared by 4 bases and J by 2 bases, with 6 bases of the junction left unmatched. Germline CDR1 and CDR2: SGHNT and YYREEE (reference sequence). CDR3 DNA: TGTGCCAGCAGCCCCTATACTAGCGGGACCTACGAGCAGTACTTC. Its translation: CASSPYTSGTYEQYF.

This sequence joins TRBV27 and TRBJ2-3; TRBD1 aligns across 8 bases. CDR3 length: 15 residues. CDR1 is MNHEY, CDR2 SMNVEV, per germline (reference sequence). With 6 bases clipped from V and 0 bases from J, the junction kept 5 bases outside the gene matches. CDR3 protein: CASSPRQGSTDTQYF. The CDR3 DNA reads TGTGCCAGCAGCCCTAGACAGGGGAGCACAGATACGCAGTATTTT.

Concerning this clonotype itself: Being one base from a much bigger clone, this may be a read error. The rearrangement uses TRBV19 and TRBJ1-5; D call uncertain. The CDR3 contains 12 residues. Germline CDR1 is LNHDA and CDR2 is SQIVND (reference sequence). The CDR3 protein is CAISLGRQPQHF. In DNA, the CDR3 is TGTGCCATTAGTTTGGGGAGGCAGCCCCAGCATTTT.

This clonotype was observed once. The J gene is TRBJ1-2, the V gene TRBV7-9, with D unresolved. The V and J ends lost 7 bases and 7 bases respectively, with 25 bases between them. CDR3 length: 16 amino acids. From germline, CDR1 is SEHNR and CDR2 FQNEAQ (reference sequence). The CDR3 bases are TGTGCCAGCACATGCCTTGGAGTGCCTAGACTTCGTGGCTACACCTTC. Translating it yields CASTCLGVPRLRGYTF.

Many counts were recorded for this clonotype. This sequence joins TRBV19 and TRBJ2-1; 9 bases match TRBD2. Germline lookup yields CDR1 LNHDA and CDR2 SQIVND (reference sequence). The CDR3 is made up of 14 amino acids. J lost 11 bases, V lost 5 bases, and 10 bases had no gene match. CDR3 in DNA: TGTGCCAGTAGTCTCAACTTCGGACTAGCGAAGCAGTTCTTC. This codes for CASSLNFGLAKQFF.

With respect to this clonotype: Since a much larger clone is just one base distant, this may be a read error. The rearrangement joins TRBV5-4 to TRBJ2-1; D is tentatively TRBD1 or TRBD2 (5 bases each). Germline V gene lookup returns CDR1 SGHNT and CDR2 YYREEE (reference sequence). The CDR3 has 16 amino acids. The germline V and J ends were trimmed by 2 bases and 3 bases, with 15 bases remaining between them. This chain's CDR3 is CASSFPGPPNYNEQFF. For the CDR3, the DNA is TGTGCCAGCAGCTTCCCGGGACCACCTAACTACAATGAGCAGTTCTTC.

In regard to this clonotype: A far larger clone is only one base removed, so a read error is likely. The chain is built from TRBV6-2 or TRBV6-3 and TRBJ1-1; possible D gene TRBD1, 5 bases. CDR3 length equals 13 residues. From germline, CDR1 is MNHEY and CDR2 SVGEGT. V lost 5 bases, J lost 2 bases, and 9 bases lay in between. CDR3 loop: CASSVDSNTEAFF. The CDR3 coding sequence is TGTGCCAGCAGTGTAGACAGTAACACTGAAGCTTTCTTT.

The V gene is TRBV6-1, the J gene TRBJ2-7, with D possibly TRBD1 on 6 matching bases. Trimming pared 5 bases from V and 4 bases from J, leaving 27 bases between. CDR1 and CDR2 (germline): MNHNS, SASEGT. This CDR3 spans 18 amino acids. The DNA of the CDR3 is TGTGCCAGCAGTAATGAACCAGGGGTCTACACCATTCCTTACGAGCAGTACTTC. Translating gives CASSNEPGVYTIPYEQYF.

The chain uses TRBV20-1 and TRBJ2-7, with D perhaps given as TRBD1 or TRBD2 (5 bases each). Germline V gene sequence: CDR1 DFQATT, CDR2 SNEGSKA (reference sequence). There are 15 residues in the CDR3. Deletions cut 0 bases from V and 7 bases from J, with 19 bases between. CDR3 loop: CSARDGTSGNWEQYF. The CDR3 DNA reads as TGCAGTGCTAGAGATGGGACGTCTGGAAACTGGGAGCAGTACTTC.

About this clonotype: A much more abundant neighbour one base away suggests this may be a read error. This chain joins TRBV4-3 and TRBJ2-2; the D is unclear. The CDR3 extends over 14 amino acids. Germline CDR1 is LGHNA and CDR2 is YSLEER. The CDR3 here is CSSSLRPNTGELFF. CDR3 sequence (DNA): TGCTCCAGCAGCCTTAGACCTAATACCGGGGAGCTGTTTTTT.

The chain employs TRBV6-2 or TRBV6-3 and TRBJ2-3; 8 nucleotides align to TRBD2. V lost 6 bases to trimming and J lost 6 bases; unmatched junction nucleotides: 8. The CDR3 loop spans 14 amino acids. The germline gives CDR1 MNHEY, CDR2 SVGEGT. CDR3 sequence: CASSPTSGGDTQYF. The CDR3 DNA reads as TGTGCCAGCAGCCCAACTAGCGGTGGGGATACGCAGTATTTT.

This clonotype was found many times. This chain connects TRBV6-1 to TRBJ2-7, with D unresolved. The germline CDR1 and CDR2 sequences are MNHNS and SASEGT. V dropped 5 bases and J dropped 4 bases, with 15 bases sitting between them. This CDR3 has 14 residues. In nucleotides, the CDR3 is TGTGCCAGCAGTACCCCAAGGTCCTTATACGAGCAGTACTTC. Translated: CASSTPRSLYEQYF.

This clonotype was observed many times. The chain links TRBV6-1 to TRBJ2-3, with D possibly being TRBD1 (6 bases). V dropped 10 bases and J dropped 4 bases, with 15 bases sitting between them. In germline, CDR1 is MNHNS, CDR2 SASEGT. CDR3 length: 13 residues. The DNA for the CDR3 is TGTGCCACTCAAGACAGGTCTTCAGATACGCAGTATTTT. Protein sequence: CATQDRSSDTQYF.